This T cell receptor (beta chain) emerged from a study of cytotoxic CD8 clonotypes in ibrutinib-treated CLL. A note on this clone: The junction differs from germline at one of its ends, possibly a read error.

Here immunoSEQ multiplex PCR was the method, and the copy in TCRdb shows in-frame clones only, minus some. The table shows fewer than 150,000 clones, with 84% occurring only once. The CDR3 totals 11 residues. Germline V CDR1 and CDR2: SGHAT, FQNNGV. The receptor was derived from a human donor with chronic lymphocytic leukemia. V and J are TRBV11-2 and TRBJ2-7, with TRBD1 identical over 7 bases. The sample consisted of PBMCs, taken after 24 months of ibrutinib treatment. CDR3 nucleotide sequence: TGTGCCAGCAGCTCTGGACAGGAGCGGTACTTC. Translated: CASSSGQERYF.